This TCR beta chain was obtained from a study of shared T cell receptors in the human thymus. Germline CDR1 reads SGHAT; CDR2 reads FQNNGV. This CDR3 has 13 amino acids. The junction had 5 bases not matched to a gene; V was cut back by 5 bases and J by 8 bases. Produced via immunoSEQ multiplex PCR; TCRdb's table is partial and in-frame only. Counted here are 540,000 or so clones, 78% occurring once; the ten biggest clones make up about 0.014%. These data also formed part of another study, on human thymus T cells. Turning to that study: The donors were infants in Finland with congenital heart defects, otherwise immunologically healthy. Resections from corrective heart surgery provided thymus tissue. V and J gene usage appeared biased in thymic and blood repertoires.

This chain connects TRBV11-2 to TRBJ2-1, with 8 bases aligning to TRBD2. The source is a boy in the first two years of life with a congenital heart defect. Sequencing was done on a sample of thymocytes. The CDR3 sequence: CASSPRGGDEQFF. The CDR3 nucleotides are TGTGCCAGCAGCCCCCGGGGGGGGGATGAGCAGTTCTTC.